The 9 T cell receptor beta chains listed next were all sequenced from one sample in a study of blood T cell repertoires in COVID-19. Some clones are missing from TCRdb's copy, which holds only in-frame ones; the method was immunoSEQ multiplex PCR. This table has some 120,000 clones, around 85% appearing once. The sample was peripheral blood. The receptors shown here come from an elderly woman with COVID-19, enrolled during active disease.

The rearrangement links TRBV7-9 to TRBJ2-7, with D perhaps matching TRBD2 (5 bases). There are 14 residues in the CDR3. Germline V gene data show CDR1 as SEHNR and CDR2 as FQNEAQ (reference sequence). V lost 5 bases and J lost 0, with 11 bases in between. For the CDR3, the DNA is TGTGCCAGCAGCCGTGACTATCCCTCCTACGAGCAGTACTTC. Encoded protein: CASSRDYPSYEQYF. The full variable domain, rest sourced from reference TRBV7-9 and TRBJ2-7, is DTGVSQNPRHKITKRGQNVTFRCDPISEHNRLYWYRQTLGQGPEFLTYFQNEAQLEKSRLLSDRFSAERPKGSFSTLEIQRTEQGDSAMYLCASSRDYPSYEQYFGPGTRLTVT.

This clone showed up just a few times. The DNA of the CDR3 is TGTGCCAGCAGCCCCCACGTCGGGCTAGCGGGGGATGAGCAGTTCTTC. It yields the protein CASSPHVGLAGDEQFF. V usage is TRBV9 and J usage is TRBJ2-1; 10 positions agree with TRBD2. The CDR3 spans 16 residues. The junction had 12 bases not matched to a gene; V was cut back by 4 bases and J by 8 bases. Germline V gene lookup returns CDR1 SGDLS and CDR2 YYNGEE.

The CDR3 DNA reads as TGTGCCAGCAGTTACAGGGGGCCAACAGATACGCAGTATTTT. Amino acids: CASSYRGPTDTQYF. V gene TRBV6-5 combines with J gene TRBJ2-3, with 7 bases matching TRBD1. Germline loops: CDR1 MNHEY, CDR2 SVGAGI. The CDR3 runs to 14 residues. V lost 2 bases, J lost 3 bases, and 2 bases stayed unmatched.

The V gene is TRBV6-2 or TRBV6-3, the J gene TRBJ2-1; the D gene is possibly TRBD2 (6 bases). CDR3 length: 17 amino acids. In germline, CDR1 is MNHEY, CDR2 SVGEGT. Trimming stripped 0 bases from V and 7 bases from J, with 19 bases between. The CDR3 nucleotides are TGTGCCAGCAGTTACTCGGGACTCCTCTGGGACGGGAATGAGCAGTTCTTC. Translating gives CASSYSGLLWDGNEQFF.

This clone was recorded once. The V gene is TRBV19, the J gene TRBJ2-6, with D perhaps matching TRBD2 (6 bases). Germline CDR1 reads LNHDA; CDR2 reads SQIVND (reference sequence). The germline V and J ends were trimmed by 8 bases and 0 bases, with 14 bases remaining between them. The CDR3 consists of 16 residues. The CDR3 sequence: CASERVGGSGANVLTF. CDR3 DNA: TGTGCCAGTGAGCGGGTGGGAGGCTCTGGGGCCAACGTCCTGACTTTC.

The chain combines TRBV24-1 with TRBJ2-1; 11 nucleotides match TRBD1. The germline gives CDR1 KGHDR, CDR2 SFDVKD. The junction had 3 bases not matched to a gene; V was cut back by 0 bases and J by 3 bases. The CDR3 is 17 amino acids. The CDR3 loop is CATSDLQGTGGYNEQFF. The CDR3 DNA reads TGTGCCACCAGTGATTTGCAGGGGACAGGGGGCTACAATGAGCAGTTCTTC.

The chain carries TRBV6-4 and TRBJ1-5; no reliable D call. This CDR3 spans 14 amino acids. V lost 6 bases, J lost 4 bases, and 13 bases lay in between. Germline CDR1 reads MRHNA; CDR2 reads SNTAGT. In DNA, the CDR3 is TGTGCCAGCAGCCCCGTTTTTTCTAATCAGCCCCAGCATTTT. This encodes CASSPVFSNQPQHF.

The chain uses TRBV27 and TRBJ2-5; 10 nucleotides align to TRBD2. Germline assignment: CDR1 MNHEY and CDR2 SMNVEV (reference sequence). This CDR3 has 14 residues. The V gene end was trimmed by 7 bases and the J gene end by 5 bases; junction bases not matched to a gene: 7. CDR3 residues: CASKFSGRLETQYF. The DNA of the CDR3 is TGTGCCAGCAAGTTTAGCGGGAGGTTGGAGACCCAGTACTTC.

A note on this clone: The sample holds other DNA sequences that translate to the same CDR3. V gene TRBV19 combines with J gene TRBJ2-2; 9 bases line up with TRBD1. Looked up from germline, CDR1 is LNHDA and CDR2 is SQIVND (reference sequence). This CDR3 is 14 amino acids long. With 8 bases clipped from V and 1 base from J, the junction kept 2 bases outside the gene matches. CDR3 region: CASSGQGNTGELFF. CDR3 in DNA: TGTGCCAGTTCGGGACAGGGGAACACCGGGGAGCTGTTTTTT.